This T cell receptor beta chain was captured by sequencing in a study of Ad26.COV2.S vaccination and SARS-CoV-2 variants. Libraries were prepared by immunoSEQ multiplex PCR; TCRdb keeps only in-frame clonotypes and omits some of them. The sample has 200,000 to 300,000 clones, approximately 88% seen once; the top ten hold under 3%. Trimming pared 5 bases from V and 2 bases from J, leaving 1 base between. The CDR3 totals 12 residues. CDR1 is LNHDA and CDR2 is SQIVND in the germline V gene (reference sequence). The treatment: around 19 received Ad26.COV2.S at low or high dose, single or two shots; roughly 5 received placebo; per-sample allocation not given. Specimens were obtained on day 63 following the first vaccine or placebo injection.

The V gene is TRBV19, the J gene TRBJ2-6; no clear D gene. The sequence was collected from a person between 18 and 59 years old who received the Ad26.COV2.S COVID-19 vaccine or a placebo. Sample: peripheral blood, taken in a trial of Ad26.COV2.S vaccine versus placebo. DNA for the CDR3: TGTGCCAGTAGTGCTGGGGCCAACGTCCTGACTTTC. Translated, it gives CASSAGANVLTF. Based on the CDR3 plus reference TRBV19 and TRBJ2-6, the full variable domain is DGGITQSPKYLFRKEGQNVTLSCEQNLNHDAMYWYRQDPGQGLRLIYYSQIVNDFQKGDIAEGYSVSREKKESFPLTVTSAQKNPTAFYLCASSAGANVLTFGAGSRLTVL.